This TCR beta chain stems from a study of CD8 T cell repertoires and HIV-1 epitope variants. The CDR3 has 15 residues. Germline CDR1 reads SEHNR; CDR2 reads FQNEAQ (reference sequence). The V and J ends lost 2 bases and 7 bases respectively, with 14 bases between them. The assay was immunoSEQ multiplex PCR, and TCRdb's table has in-frame clones only and misses some. The data show roughly 5,000 clones, approximately 65% seen once. In regard to this clone: Its antigen is undetermined.

This chain links TRBV7-9 with TRBJ1-4; D might be TRBD1 (6 bases). Sample: cultured CD8+ T cells derived from PBMCs. The sequence came from a male donor with HIV. The CDR3 DNA sequence: TGTGCCAGCAGCTTAACAGGGCTTTCGGCTGAAAAACTGTTTTTT. Translating it yields CASSLTGLSAEKLFF.